The text below deals with one TCR beta chain. This CDR3 is built from 13 residues. Germline CDR1 reads MDHEN; CDR2 reads SYDVKM. With 8 bases clipped from V and 5 bases from J, the junction kept 4 bases outside the gene matches. This sample stems from a study of human T cells and chemical hapten exposure. Study-wide context: Each patient's scalp received weekly diphenylcyclopropenone throughout the roughly 25-week study. Chiefly female patients presented with alopecia areata, totalis or universalis. Upper back patch tests used 0.01% DPC, scored after 6 days.

Time point indicated: patch test 2, 6 weeks after DPC sensitization. The treatment: therapeutic diphenylcyclopropenone sensitization with weekly scalp DPC. The library tagged each cDNA molecule with unique molecular identifiers. One entry per CDR3 protein results from TCRdb running MiXCR on the RACE reads. There are about 400,000 distinct CDR3 sequences in the sample; roughly 6% occur only once, and about 5.6% lies in the top ten. The gene calls are TRBV28 and TRBJ2-7; 12 positions match TRBD1. The origin of this receptor is a woman between 18 and 30 years old with alopecia areata. Some clones in this sample may be carry-over from other donors' samples. This material consisted of whole blood, taken in connection with sensitization to the hapten diphenylcyclopropenone (DPC). The CDR3 region has the DNA TGTGCCAGCCGGGGGACAGGGGGCGACGAGCAGTACTTC. This codes for CASRGTGGDEQYF.